This is a list of T cell receptor beta chains from one sample in a study of identical twins. TCRdb re-called the 5' RACE reads with MiXCR, one entry per CDR3 protein. Among 550,000 to 700,000 distinct CDR3 sequences listed, more than 9% were seen once. The data were also submitted as part of a second study, on yellow fever vaccine responses in identical twins.

The sequenced material came from PBMCs. These receptor sequences come from a woman under 30 in good health. The CDR3 runs from the conserved cysteine through the conserved F or W. The D gene is left open where the match is weak. The listing skips clone size in some rows; elsewhere it reads once, few, many or a size class.

V: TRBV25-1; D: .; J: TRBJ2-2; length: 14; size: .; CDR3: CASSHGTFTGELFF; DNA: TGTGCCAGCAGTCACGGGACTTTCACCGGGGAGCTGTTTTTT
V: TRBV9; D: TRBD2; J: TRBJ2-4; length: 16; size: many; CDR3: CASSVGGGLAKNIQYF; DNA: TGTGCCAGCAGCGTAGGGGGGGGTTTAGCCAAAAACATTCAGTACTTC
V: TRBV3-1; D: .; J: TRBJ2-3; length: 13; size: .; CDR3: CASSQGITDTQYF; DNA: TGTGCCAGCAGCCAAGGTATCACAGATACGCAGTATTTT
V: TRBV12-3/TRBV12-4; D: TRBD1; J: TRBJ2-7; length: 14; size: many; CDR3: CASRQDRGVHEQYF; DNA: TGTGCCAGCAGGCAAGACAGGGGGGTCCACGAGCAGTACTTC
V: TRBV14; D: .; J: TRBJ2-7; length: 14; size: many; CDR3: CASSQTGLTYEQYF; DNA: TGTGCCAGCAGCCAAACGGGATTGACCTACGAGCAGTACTTC
V: TRBV3-1; D: .; J: TRBJ2-3; length: 15; size: many; CDR3: CASSQGAGRTDTQYF; DNA: TGTGCCAGCAGCCAAGGGGCGGGGCGCACAGATACGCAGTATTTT
V: TRBV5-1; D: .; J: TRBJ2-5; length: 14; size: few; CDR3: CASSFPGRQETQYF; DNA: TGCGCCAGCAGCTTTCCAGGGCGCCAAGAGACCCAGTACTTC
V: TRBV10-3; D: .; J: TRBJ1-6; length: 17; size: many; CDR3: CAISESGAGSYNSPLHF; DNA: TGTGCCATCAGTGAGTCGGGCGCCGGCTCCTATAATTCACCCCTCCACTTT
V: TRBV28; D: .; J: TRBJ2-5; length: 14; size: many; CDR3: CASSLVAKQETQYF; DNA: TGTGCCAGCAGTTTAGTAGCGAAACAAGAGACCCAGTACTTC
V: TRBV9; D: .; J: TRBJ1-1; length: 15; size: few; CDR3: CASSVSWTPNTEAFF; DNA: TGTGCCAGCAGCGTTTCTTGGACACCGAACACTGAAGCTTTCTTT
V: TRBV29-1; D: .; J: TRBJ2-7; length: 13; size: many; CDR3: CSVGPGPIDEQYF; DNA: TGCAGCGTTGGGCCGGGTCCTATTGACGAGCAGTACTTC
V: TRBV15; D: .; J: TRBJ2-1; length: 13; size: .; CDR3: CATSRVLYNEQFF; DNA: TGTGCCACCAGCAGAGTACTCTACAATGAGCAGTTCTTC
V: TRBV4-3; D: .; J: TRBJ2-7; length: 14; size: many; CDR3: CASSQVLGGYEQYF; DNA: TGCGCCAGCAGCCAGGTCTTGGGGGGATACGAGCAGTACTTC
V: TRBV20-1; D: TRBD2; J: TRBJ2-7; length: 16; size: few; CDR3: CSARDPSGSLPYEQYF; DNA: TGCAGTGCTAGAGACCCTAGCGGGAGCCTCCCCTACGAGCAGTACTTC
V: TRBV29-1; D: TRBD2; J: TRBJ2-1; length: 17; size: many; CDR3: CSAGLAGALASYNEQFF; DNA: TGCAGCGCTGGACTAGCGGGAGCCTTAGCGTCGTACAATGAGCAGTTCTTC
V: TRBV7-3; D: TRBD1; J: TRBJ2-3; length: 17; size: .; CDR3: CASRPLPGQGAPDTQYF; DNA: TGTGCCAGCAGACCTCTTCCGGGACAGGGGGCCCCAGATACGCAGTATTTT
V: TRBV12-3/TRBV12-4; D: TRBD2; J: TRBJ2-3; length: 16; size: many; CDR3: CASSSPGGLSTDTQYF; DNA: TGTGCCAGCAGTTCCCCGGGGGGGTTGAGCACAGATACGCAGTATTTT
V: TRBV19; D: .; J: TRBJ1-3; length: 14; size: .; CDR3: CASRDGGIGNTIYF; DNA: TGTGCCAGTAGGGACGGCGGGATCGGAAACACCATATATTTT
V: TRBV20-1; D: TRBD2; J: TRBJ2-1; length: 17; size: .; CDR3: CCAKRKREESSYNEQFF; DNA: TGCTGTGCTAAACGAAAGCGGGAGGAGAGCTCCTACAATGAGCAGTTCTTC
V: TRBV10-3; D: .; J: TRBJ2-5; length: 13; size: many; CDR3: CAISVVREETQYF; DNA: TGTGCCATCAGTGTGGTCCGGGAAGAGACCCAGTACTTC
V: TRBV11-2; D: .; J: TRBJ2-7; length: 16; size: few; CDR3: CASSLYGALALYEQYF; DNA: TGTGCCAGCAGCTTATACGGTGCCCTAGCTCTTTACGAGCAGTACTTC
V: TRBV6-2/TRBV6-3; D: TRBD1; J: TRBJ2-7; length: 19; size: .; CDR3: CASSLDTRTGGQMGYEQYF; DNA: TGTGCCAGCAGTTTGGATACCCGAACAGGGGGCCAGATGGGATACGAGCAGTACTTC
V: TRBV9; D: .; J: TRBJ2-4; length: 15; size: .; CDR3: CASSPRELAKNIQYF; DNA: TGTGCCAGCAGCCCCAGGGAACTAGCCAAAAACATTCAGTACTTC
V: TRBV12-3/TRBV12-4; D: TRBD2; J: TRBJ2-5; length: 14; size: many; CDR3: CASRVAGGKETQYF; DNA: TGTGCCAGCAGGGTAGCGGGAGGGAAAGAGACCCAGTACTTC
V: TRBV28; D: TRBD1; J: TRBJ1-5; length: 16; size: few; CDR3: CASSSRDRDYNQPQHF; DNA: TGTGCCAGCAGTTCCCGGGACAGGGATTACAATCAGCCCCAGCATTTT
V: TRBV14; D: TRBD2; J: TRBJ2-7; length: 11; size: .; CDR3: CASSPGWDYHF; DNA: TGTGCCAGCAGCCCAGGTTGGGACTACCACTTC
V: TRBV6-1; D: TRBD1; J: TRBJ2-7; length: 14; size: few; CDR3: CASRTTGYSYEQYF; DNA: TGTGCCAGCAGGACGACAGGGTACTCCTACGAGCAGTACTTC
V: TRBV3-1; D: .; J: TRBJ2-1; length: 16; size: few; CDR3: CASSLRGSGANNEQFF; DNA: TGTGCCAGCAGCTTAAGGGGGTCAGGAGCGAACAATGAGCAGTTCTTC
V: TRBV10-3; D: .; J: TRBJ2-7; length: 16; size: few; CDR3: CAISEVFRGVDDEQYF; DNA: TGTGCCATCAGTGAGGTGTTTCGAGGGGTGGACGACGAGCAGTACTTC
V: TRBV6-5; D: .; J: TRBJ2-3; length: 16; size: many; CDR3: CASSYSTSGRTDTQYF; DNA: TGTGCCAGCAGTTACTCTACGAGCGGACGCACAGATACGCAGTATTTT
V: TRBV18; D: .; J: TRBJ2-7; length: 13; size: .; CDR3: CASSPNSGYEQYF; DNA: TGTGCCAGCTCACCAAACAGCGGGTACGAGCAGTACTTC
V: TRBV15; D: .; J: TRBJ1-1; length: 12; size: many; CDR3: CATSRVRDEAFF; DNA: TGTGCCACCAGCAGAGTCCGGGATGAAGCTTTCTTT
V: TRBV10-3; D: .; J: TRBJ1-1; length: 15; size: .; CDR3: CAISESGGVNTEAFF; DNA: TGTGCCATCAGTGAGTCGGGTGGTGTGAACACTGAAGCTTTCTTT
V: TRBV29-1; D: .; J: TRBJ1-1; length: 14; size: few; CDR3: CSVEVLRTPTEAFF; DNA: TGCAGCGTTGAAGTCTTGCGGACACCCACTGAAGCTTTCTTT
V: TRBV11-1; D: .; J: TRBJ2-7; length: 13; size: .; CDR3: CASSPPPRSEQYF; DNA: TGTGCCAGCAGCCCCCCACCTCGGTCGGAGCAGTACTTC
V: TRBV4-2; D: TRBD2; J: TRBJ2-5; length: 15; size: many; CDR3: CASSQDPRGGETQYF; DNA: TGTGCCAGCAGCCAAGATCCGCGGGGGGGAGAGACCCAGTACTTC
V: TRBV27; D: .; J: TRBJ2-7; length: 13; size: .; CDR3: CASRAQGKNEQYF; DNA: TGTGCCAGCAGGGCCCAGGGAAAGAACGAGCAGTACTTC
V: TRBV29-1; D: TRBD2; J: TRBJ2-3; length: 17; size: many; CDR3: CSVSGTSGVPSTDTQYF; DNA: TGCAGCGTATCGGGGACTAGCGGAGTACCTAGCACAGATACGCAGTATTTT
V: TRBV20-1; D: TRBD1; J: TRBJ2-1; length: 13; size: few; CDR3: CSATGQGENEQFF; DNA: TGCAGTGCTACGGGACAGGGAGAAAATGAGCAGTTCTTC
V: TRBV5-1; D: TRBD2; J: TRBJ2-5; length: 14; size: many; CDR3: CASSSGGAGETQYF; DNA: TGCGCCAGCAGCTCCGGGGGGGCAGGAGAGACCCAGTACTTC
V: TRBV6-2/TRBV6-3; D: TRBD1; J: TRBJ2-7; length: 18; size: few; CDR3: CASSDRGQFDSGSYEQYF; DNA: TGTGCCAGCAGTGACAGGGGGCAGTTTGACAGCGGTTCCTACGAGCAGTACTTC
V: TRBV4-3; D: TRBD2; J: TRBJ2-1; length: 15; size: few; CDR3: CASSPPAGGGDEQFF; DNA: TGCGCCAGCAGCCCCCCCGCGGGAGGAGGGGATGAGCAGTTCTTC
V: TRBV30; D: TRBD2; J: TRBJ2-1; length: 15; size: few; CDR3: CAWRASGRPYNEQFF; DNA: TGTGCCTGGAGAGCTAGCGGGAGGCCTTACAATGAGCAGTTCTTC
V: TRBV12-3/TRBV12-4; D: .; J: TRBJ1-2; length: 12; size: .; CDR3: CASSPPTYGYTF; DNA: TGTGCCAGCAGTCCCCCGACCTATGGCTACACCTTC
V: TRBV5-1; D: .; J: TRBJ2-1; length: 16; size: few; CDR3: CASSLLGGGGVHEQFF; DNA: TGCGCCAGCAGCTTGCTAGGGGGAGGGGGGGTCCATGAGCAGTTCTTC
V: TRBV28; D: .; J: TRBJ1-2; length: 15; size: few; CDR3: CASSFIRTELYGYTF; DNA: TGTGCCAGCAGTTTTATTCGGACAGAGCTCTATGGCTACACCTTC
V: TRBV6-2/TRBV6-3; D: TRBD1; J: TRBJ1-2; length: 15; size: .; CDR3: CASSYLVGQGDGYTF; DNA: TGTGCCAGCAGTTACCTCGTGGGACAGGGAGACGGCTACACCTTC
V: TRBV5-5; D: TRBD1; J: TRBJ2-5; length: 15; size: few; CDR3: CASSLGQGRWETQYF; DNA: TGTGCCAGCAGCTTGGGACAGGGACGATGGGAGACCCAGTACTTC
V: TRBV4-1; D: .; J: TRBJ1-3; length: 13; size: .; CDR3: CASSPGPANTIYF; DNA: TGCGCCAGCAGCCCCGGACCGGCGAACACCATATATTTT
V: TRBV2; D: .; J: TRBJ2-1; length: 14; size: few; CDR3: CASSEMGLNNEQFF; DNA: TGTGCCAGCAGTGAAATGGGTTTGAACAATGAGCAGTTCTTC
V: TRBV7-2; D: .; J: TRBJ2-3; length: 15; size: many; CDR3: CASSFGGFRTDTQYF; DNA: TGTGCCAGCAGCTTTGGGGGGTTCAGAACAGATACGCAGTATTTT
V: TRBV28; D: .; J: TRBJ1-6; length: 12; size: few; CDR3: CASSVSIPPLHF; DNA: TGTGCCAGCAGTGTAAGCATCCCACCCCTCCACTTT